These 29 T cell receptor beta chains originate from one sample sequenced in a study of technical replicates of blood from a handful of donors. TCRdb's table, derived via immunoSEQ multiplex PCR, lists solely in-frame clones and lacks some. Of roughly 71,000 clones in the sample, 92% were seen once. Sequenced material: T cells isolated from PBMCs. These receptors came from a human donor in good health.

The rearrangement links TRBV30 to TRBJ1-5; D is uncertain. The CDR3 sequence is 12 residues long. The V gene's germline CDR1 is GTSNPN and CDR2 SVGIG (reference sequence). Trimming left V 7 bases short and J 2 bases short, with 9 bases between. The CDR3 coding sequence is TGTGCCTACGGGAGGGGCAATCAGCCCCAGCATTTT. Translating it yields CAYGRGNQPQHF.

This chain joins TRBV6-5 and TRBJ2-3; TRBD2 aligns across 7 bases. The germline CDR1 and CDR2 sequences are MNHEY and SVGAGI. Trimming at V came to 6 bases and at J to 1 base, leaving 7 bases not matched to a gene. This CDR3 contains 15 residues. CDR3 sequence: CASSLVSGGTDTQYF. The CDR3 nucleotides read TGTGCCAGCAGCCTGGTGAGCGGGGGCACAGATACGCAGTATTTT.

The chain combines TRBV29-1 with TRBJ1-2, with 8 positions matching TRBD1. CDR3 length: 13 amino acids. CDR1 and CDR2 (germline): SQVTM, ANQGSEA. With V trimmed by 3 bases and J by 8 bases, 8 bases remained unmatched. For the CDR3, the DNA is TGCAGCGTTGATAGGACAGGGTCAGTAGGCTACACCTTC. Amino acid sequence: CSVDRTGSVGYTF.

The chain recombines TRBV6-5 with TRBJ1-2; possible D gene TRBD1, 6 bases. Germline assignment: CDR1 MNHEY and CDR2 SVGAGI. With 0 bases removed from V and 8 bases from J, the gap between germline ends came to 16 bases. The CDR3 is 15 residues long. The CDR3 protein is CASSYSTRGQGGYTF. As DNA, the CDR3 is TGTGCCAGCAGTTACTCGACAAGGGGCCAGGGGGGCTACACCTTC.

The sample holds one count of this clone. The DNA for the CDR3 is TGTGCCAGCAGTTTATTAGGTACGACAACCCAGCATTTT. Its protein is CASSLLGTTTQHF. This sequence joins TRBV27 and TRBJ1-5; D is unclear. The germline V gene has CDR1 MNHEY and CDR2 SMNVEV (reference sequence). With 1 base removed from V and 11 bases from J, the gap between germline ends came to 12 bases. The CDR3 consists of 13 residues.

The J gene is TRBJ1-4, the V gene TRBV6-7; 7 nucleotides align to TRBD1. TRBV6-7 is labeled an ORF, and its function is uncertain. The CDR3 consists of 16 residues. The J segment lost 7 bases and the V segment lost 2 bases, leaving 10 bases of the junction unmatched. CDR3 nucleotide sequence: TGTGCCAGCAGTTACCCGGAGGGGCAGGGGGGTGAAAAACTGTTTTTT. Translated: CASSYPEGQGGEKLFF.

This clone was detected only once. The chain carries TRBV25-1 and TRBJ1-1; D unresolved. Germline-derived CDR1 and CDR2 are MGHDK and SYGVNS. V was trimmed by 3 bases and J by 4 bases, leaving 12 bases between them. The CDR3 is made up of 14 amino acids. Written as DNA, the CDR3 is TGTGCCAGCAGTGATCTAAGGCGGGGCACTGAAGCTTTCTTT. Translating it yields CASSDLRRGTEAFF.

The chain is built from TRBV6-6 and TRBJ1-5; 7 bases map to TRBD1. The CDR3 spans 14 residues. Germline-derived CDR1 and CDR2 are MNHNY and SVGAGI (reference sequence). Losses at the gene ends were 7 bases for V and 6 bases for J; bases not matched to a gene: 9. The DNA for the CDR3 is TGTGCCAGCACCGCAGGAGGGGGCCTTCAGCCCCAGCATTTT. It yields the protein CASTAGGGLQPQHF.

The gene calls are TRBV14 and TRBJ1-2; 8 bases map to TRBD1. V lost 8 bases, J lost 6 bases, and 11 bases stayed unmatched. From germline, CDR1 is SGHDN and CDR2 FVKESK. The length of the CDR3 is 14 residues. The CDR3 bases are TGTGCCAGCTTCCCCTCCGGGACAGGCGATGGCTACACCTTC. It specifies CASFPSGTGDGYTF.

The chain carries TRBV6-5 and TRBJ2-1, with 13 bases aligning to TRBD2. With 4 bases clipped from V and 7 bases from J, the junction kept 7 bases outside the gene matches. CDR3 length equals 16 residues. Germline V gives CDR1 MNHEY, CDR2 SVGAGI. The CDR3 loop is CASSSRTSGSGNEQFF. The CDR3 region has the DNA TGTGCCAGCAGTTCTCGGACTAGCGGGAGTGGTAATGAGCAGTTCTTC.

The chain carries TRBV4-3 and TRBJ2-2, with D possibly matching TRBD1 (6 bases). Germline V lookup: CDR1 LGHNA, CDR2 YSLEER. V was cut by 1 base and J by 1 base, with 7 bases left in between. This CDR3 has 15 residues. The CDR3 is CASSQGGQNTGELFF. The CDR3 DNA is TGCGCCAGCAGCCAAGGGGGACAGAACACCGGGGAGCTGTTTTTT.

In this sample, this clone turned up a few times. The chain carries TRBV27 and TRBJ2-7; D ambiguous. Germline loops: CDR1 MNHEY, CDR2 SMNVEV (reference sequence). The CDR3 is 14 residues long. V lost 3 bases and J 2 bases, leaving 11 bases between the germline ends. CDR3 bases: TGTGCCAGCAGTTTTGGGCAATTTGCCTACGAGCAGTACTTC. Its translation is CASSFGQFAYEQYF.

This chain joins TRBV27 and TRBJ2-7; 9 nucleotides match TRBD2. The CDR3 has 15 amino acids. Germline CDR1 is MNHEY and CDR2 is SMNVEV (reference sequence). V lost 2 bases to trimming and J lost 2 bases; unmatched junction nucleotides: 4. This chain's CDR3 is CASSLGGRAAYEQYF. CDR3 DNA sequence: TGTGCCAGCAGTTTAGGCGGGAGGGCCGCCTACGAGCAGTACTTC.

The V call is TRBV28, the J call TRBJ2-5; TRBD2 agrees at 9 bases. Trimming cost V 6 bases and J 2 bases; bases outside gene matches: 10. This CDR3 has 16 amino acids. Germline CDR1 reads MDHEN; CDR2 reads SYDVKM. The CDR3 DNA sequence: TGTGCCAGCAGCCCTTTGACTAGCGGTAGACAAGAGACCCAGTACTTC. Its translation: CASSPLTSGRQETQYF.

The chain has TRBV27 and TRBJ2-1, with D possibly being TRBD1 (6 bases). Germline V lookup: CDR1 MNHEY, CDR2 SMNVEV (reference sequence). Trimming left V 7 bases short and J 4 bases short, with 14 bases between. This CDR3 comprises 14 residues. The CDR3 spells CASTIRTAYNEQFF. CDR3 nucleotides: TGTGCCAGCACGATCAGGACAGCTTACAATGAGCAGTTCTTC.

The chain employs TRBV11-3 and TRBJ2-3, with TRBD1 matching over 8 bases. The germline gives CDR1 SGHNT, CDR2 YENEEA. V lost 3 bases and J lost 4; bases outside the gene matches: 9. CDR3 length equals 16 residues. CDR3 coding DNA: TGTGCCAGCAGCTTCGGGGACAGGATGGGACCAGATACGCAGTATTTT. Translating gives CASSFGDRMGPDTQYF.

The rearrangement uses TRBV6-5 and TRBJ2-2; possible D gene TRBD1, 5 bases. Germline V gene data show CDR1 as MNHEY and CDR2 as SVGAGI. V was cut by 0 bases and J by 1 base, with 9 bases left in between. This CDR3 is 16 amino acids long. Here the CDR3 DNA reads TGTGCCAGCAGTTACTCGGGGCAGGGGAACACCGGGGAGCTGTTTTTT. Translated: CASSYSGQGNTGELFF.

The genes are TRBV7-9 and TRBJ2-7; 10 bases match TRBD2. V shed 4 bases, J shed 4 bases, and the junction held 10 bases outside the gene matches. There are 16 residues in the CDR3. CDR1 and CDR2 from the germline V gene are SEHNR and FQNEAQ (reference sequence). As DNA, the CDR3 is TGTGCCAGCAGCTCAGAAGCCGGACTAGCGGTTTACGAGCAGTACTTC. Amino acid sequence: CASSSEAGLAVYEQYF.

The V call is TRBV5-1, the J call TRBJ2-2, with unresolved D. The CDR3 sequence is 15 residues long. Deletions cut 0 bases from V and 0 bases from J, with 6 bases between. Germline V gene data show CDR1 as SGHRS and CDR2 as YFSETQ. CDR3 protein: CASSLGASNTGELFF. The CDR3 coding sequence is TGCGCCAGCAGCTTGGGGGCTTCGAACACCGGGGAGCTGTTTTTT.

The J gene is TRBJ1-5, the V gene TRBV19; D remains unclear. CDR1 and CDR2 (germline): LNHDA, SQIVND (reference sequence). The CDR3 spans 17 residues. Trimming pared 4 bases from V and 0 bases from J, leaving 16 bases between. The CDR3 DNA sequence: TGTGCCAGTAGTAACGGGGAACGGACTTATAGCAATCAGCCCCAGCATTTT. Encoded protein: CASSNGERTYSNQPQHF.

The V and J genes are TRBV29-1 and TRBJ2-7; D may be TRBD2 (6 bases). Germline values: CDR1 SQVTM, CDR2 ANQGSEA. The CDR3 runs to 13 residues. With 6 bases removed from V and 2 bases from J, the gap between germline ends came to 14 bases. The CDR3: CSVGGGLTYEQYF. The CDR3 nucleotides read TGCAGCGTGGGGGGAGGTTTGACCTACGAGCAGTACTTC.

V and J are TRBV27 and TRBJ2-7; TRBD1 might be the D (6 bases). The CDR3 sequence is 14 residues long. V was pared by 6 bases and J by 3 bases, with 15 bases between. Germline-derived CDR1 and CDR2 are MNHEY and SMNVEV (reference sequence). The CDR3 reads CASRPGHRIYEQYF. CDR3 in DNA: TGTGCCAGCAGACCGGGACATCGAATCTACGAGCAGTACTTC.

The chain couples TRBV28 to TRBJ1-4; 9 nucleotides align to TRBD1. The length of the CDR3 is 15 residues. V was clipped by 2 bases and J by 7 bases; unmatched bases: 5. Germline V CDR1 and CDR2: MDHEN, SYDVKM. The CDR3 DNA reads as TGTGCCAGCAGTTTACGGGACAGGGAGGCTGAAAAACTGTTTTTT. Translation: CASSLRDREAEKLFF.

The V and J genes are TRBV18 and TRBJ1-3, with 7 bases matching TRBD1. Germline CDR1 and CDR2: KGHSH and LQKENI. With V trimmed by 0 bases and J by 0 bases, 5 bases remained unmatched. This CDR3 contains 17 residues. The DNA of the CDR3 is TGTGCCAGCTCACCACCAGGACCAGGGGGCTCTGGAAACACCATATATTTT. Translated, it gives CASSPPGPGGSGNTIYF. The entire variable domain, with the rest obtained from reference TRBV18 and TRBJ1-3, is as follows: NAGVMQNPRHLVRRRGQEARLRCSPMKGHSHVYWYRQLPEEGLKFMVYLQKENIIDESGMPKERFSAEFPKEGPSILRIQQVVRGDSAAYFCASSPPGPGGSGNTIYFGEGSWLTVV.

The chain uses TRBV28 and TRBJ1-2; no firm D call. The V end lost 5 bases, the J end lost 2 bases, and 6 bases lay between the germline ends. The CDR3 consists of 12 residues. Germline V lookup: CDR1 MDHEN, CDR2 SYDVKM. This CDR3 reads CASSRVNYGYTF. Here the CDR3 DNA reads TGTGCCAGCAGTCGAGTAAACTATGGCTACACCTTC.

The chain combines TRBV4-2 with TRBJ2-3; possible D gene TRBD1, 7 bases. Germline loops: CDR1 LGHNA, CDR2 YNFKEQ. This CDR3 has 15 residues. V lost 1 base, J lost 3 bases, and 11 bases lay in between. DNA of the CDR3: TGTGCCAGCAGCCAAGGACAGGGAGGAACAGATACGCAGTATTTT. It codes for CASSQGQGGTDTQYF.

The CDR3 coding sequence is TGTGCCAGCAGTTACTCGTATGGGACAGCTGGAAACACCATATATTTT. Amino acids: CASSYSYGTAGNTIYF. The chain links TRBV6-5 to TRBJ1-3; 7 nucleotides align to TRBD1. The CDR3 covers 16 residues. Germline lookup yields CDR1 MNHEY and CDR2 SVGAGI. The junction had 4 bases not matched to a gene; V was cut back by 0 bases and J by 2 bases.

This chain joins TRBV10-3 and TRBJ2-3; 7 nucleotides agree with TRBD2. The CDR3 has 18 amino acids. Germline values: CDR1 ENHRY, CDR2 SYGVKD. After removal of 0 bases from V and 2 bases from J, the junction contained 11 bases not matched to a gene. The CDR3 nucleotides read TGTGCCATCAGTGAGTCGTGGAAAGCGGGAACAGTCACAGATACGCAGTATTTT. Its protein product is CAISESWKAGTVTDTQYF.

This chain connects TRBV5-1 to TRBJ2-7; D possibly corresponds to TRBD2 (6 bases). V lost 0 bases, J lost 2 bases, and 18 bases lay in between. This CDR3 is built from 17 residues. Germline V gives CDR1 SGHRS, CDR2 YFSETQ. CDR3 nucleotide sequence: TGCGCCAGCAGCTTGGGGGTACTTGGGACTGTTACCTACGAGCAGTACTTC. It specifies CASSLGVLGTVTYEQYF.